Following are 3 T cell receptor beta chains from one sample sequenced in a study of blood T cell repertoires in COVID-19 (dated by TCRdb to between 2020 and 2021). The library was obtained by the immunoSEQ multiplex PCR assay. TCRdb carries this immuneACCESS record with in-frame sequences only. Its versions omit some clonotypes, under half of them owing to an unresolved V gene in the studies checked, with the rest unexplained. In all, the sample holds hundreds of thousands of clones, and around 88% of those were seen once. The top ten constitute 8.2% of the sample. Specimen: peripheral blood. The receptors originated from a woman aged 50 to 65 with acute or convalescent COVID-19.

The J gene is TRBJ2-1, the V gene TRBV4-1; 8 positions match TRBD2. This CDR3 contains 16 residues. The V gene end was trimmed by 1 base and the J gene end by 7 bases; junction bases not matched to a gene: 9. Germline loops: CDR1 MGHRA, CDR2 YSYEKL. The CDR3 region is CASSQVTGGLINEQFF. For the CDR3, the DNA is TGCGCCAGCAGCCAAGTAACGGGAGGGCTTATTAATGAGCAGTTCTTC.

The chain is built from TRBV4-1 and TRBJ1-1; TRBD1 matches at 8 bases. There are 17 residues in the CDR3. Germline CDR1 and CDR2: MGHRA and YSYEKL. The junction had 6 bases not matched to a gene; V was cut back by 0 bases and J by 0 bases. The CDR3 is CASSQDQGAAMNTEAFF. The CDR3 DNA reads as TGCGCCAGCAGCCAAGATCAGGGGGCAGCAATGAACACTGAAGCTTTCTTT.

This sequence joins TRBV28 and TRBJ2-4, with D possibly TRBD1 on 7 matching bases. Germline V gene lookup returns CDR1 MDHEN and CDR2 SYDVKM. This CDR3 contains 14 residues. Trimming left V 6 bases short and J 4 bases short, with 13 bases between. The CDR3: CASSRAGQKNIQYF. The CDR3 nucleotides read TGTGCCAGCAGCCGCGCGGGACAGAAAAACATTCAGTACTTC.